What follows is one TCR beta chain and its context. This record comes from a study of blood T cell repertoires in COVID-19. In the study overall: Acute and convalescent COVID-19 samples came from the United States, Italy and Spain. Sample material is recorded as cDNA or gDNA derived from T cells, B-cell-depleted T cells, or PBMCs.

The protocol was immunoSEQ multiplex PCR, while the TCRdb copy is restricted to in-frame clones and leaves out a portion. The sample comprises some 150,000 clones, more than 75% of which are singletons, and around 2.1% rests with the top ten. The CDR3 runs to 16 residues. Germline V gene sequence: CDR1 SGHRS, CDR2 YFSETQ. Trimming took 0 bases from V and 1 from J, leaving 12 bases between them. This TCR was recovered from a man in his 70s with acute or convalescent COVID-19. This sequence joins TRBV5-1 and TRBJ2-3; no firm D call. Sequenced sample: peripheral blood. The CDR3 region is CASSLGVGRGTDTQYF. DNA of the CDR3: TGCGCCAGCAGCTTGGGGGTGGGCAGAGGCACAGATACGCAGTATTTT.